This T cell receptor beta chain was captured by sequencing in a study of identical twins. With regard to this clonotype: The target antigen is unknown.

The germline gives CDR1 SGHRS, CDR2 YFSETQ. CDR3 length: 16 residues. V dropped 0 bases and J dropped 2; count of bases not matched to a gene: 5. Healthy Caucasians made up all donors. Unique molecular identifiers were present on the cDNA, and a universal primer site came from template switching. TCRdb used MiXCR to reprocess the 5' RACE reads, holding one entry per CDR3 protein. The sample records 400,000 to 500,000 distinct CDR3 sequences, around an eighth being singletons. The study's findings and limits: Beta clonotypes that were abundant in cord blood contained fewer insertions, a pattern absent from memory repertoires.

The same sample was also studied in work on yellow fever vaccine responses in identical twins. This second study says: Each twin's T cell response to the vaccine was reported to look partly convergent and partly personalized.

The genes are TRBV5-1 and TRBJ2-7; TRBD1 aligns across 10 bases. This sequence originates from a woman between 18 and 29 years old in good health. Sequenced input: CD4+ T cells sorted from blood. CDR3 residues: CASSLGTGTGAYEQYF. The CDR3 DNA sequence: TGCGCCAGCAGCTTGGGAACCGGGACAGGGGCCTACGAGCAGTACTTC.